This TCR beta chain was identified during a study of post-analysis software for immune sequencing data. Overall study context: The study covered relapsing-remitting, secondary progressive and progressive-relapsing courses of multiple sclerosis. Study-wide points: TRBV5-6, TRBV5-1 and TRBV20-1 were among four or five TRBV segments more frequent in patients than controls. Co-batched samples clustered tightly together by F measure.

Every TCR beta cDNA library bore unique molecular identifiers. TCRdb recomputed calls from the PCR reads with MiXCR, one row per CDR3 protein. The sample has some 690,000 distinct CDR3 sequences; approximately 60% are singletons. This clonotype has just a few counts. As yet, its antigen is unknown. V lost 0 bases and J 2 bases, leaving 5 bases between the germline ends. The CDR3 sequence is 15 residues long. From germline, CDR1 is LNHNV and CDR2 YYDKDF (reference sequence). Sequenced: blood. The chain couples TRBV15 to TRBJ2-6, with no clear D. This clonotype was obtained from a girl aged 2-10 years with multiple sclerosis. DNA for the CDR3: TGTGCCACCAGCAGAGATGGAACTGGGGCCAACGTCCTGACTTTC. Encoded protein: CATSRDGTGANVLTF.